This TCR beta chain was identified during a study of T-cell reconstitution after alpha-beta-depleted transplantation in children. Study conclusions and caveats: From surviving recipient T cells and thymic progenitors came the high day-60 TCRbeta diversity observed in some patients. The main origin of T-cell counts and diversity one year after transplant was newly produced T cells. Several hundred rapidly expanded clones from non-depleted graft cells reportedly supplied alpha-beta T cells about two months post-transplant.

J was trimmed by 1 base and V by 6 bases; bases with no gene match: 15. Germline assignment: CDR1 SQVTM and CDR2 ANQGSEA. The CDR3 length is 17 residues. A note on this clonotype: Its target is unknown.

Molecular barcoding with unique molecular identifiers was used for the TCRbeta library. TCRdb re-derived calls from the PCR reads in MiXCR, one entry per CDR3 protein. Of fewer than 550,000 distinct CDR3 sequences listed, about a sixth are singletons. The gene calls are TRBV29-1 and TRBJ2-1, with 7 bases aligning to TRBD2. The clonotype comes from a boy less than two years old who had a stem cell transplant for Wiskott-Aldrich syndrome, so the T cells may come from the graft donor. The sequenced sample was PBMCs, mostly from graft donor cells, obtained 360 days after TCRalphabeta/CD19-depleted stem cell transplant. The CDR3 protein is CSVKGQVSGLSYNEQFF. In DNA form, the CDR3 reads TGCAGCGTCAAAGGGCAGGTTAGCGGGTTGTCCTACAATGAGCAGTTCTTC.